This T cell receptor (beta chain) was recovered during a study of preoperative IRX-2 immunotherapy in early breast cancer (dated 2019 in TCRdb). Preparation of the library involved the immunoSEQ multiplex PCR assay. The immuneACCESS repertoire file appears here via TCRdb, limited to in-frame rearrangements. These files lack a portion of the clones; in checked studies, under half of the deficit traces to unresolved V genes, and the cause of the others is not known. The table for this sample lists approximately 27,000 clones; 81% of them were counted only once. The top ten constitute 1% to 1.5% of the sample. A word on this clone: It has no known antigen specificity. Per-base qualities were not stored, and no clone one base away is much larger.

The sample's treatment or condition, from its label and the paper: preoperative locoregional IRX-2 cytokine immunotherapy. The samples were obtained from a phase Ib study that tested preoperative, locoregional IRX-2 cytokine immunotherapy designed to prime immune responses. Donors were patients with early-stage breast cancer who received IRX-2 before surgery. The material sequenced was lymph node tissue, taken after IRX-2 immunotherapy. The origin of this receptor is a human donor with breast cancer.

The CDR3 corresponds to CASSPQIYNEQFF. The DNA reads as follows: TGTGCCAGCAGCCCCCAAATCTACAATGAGCAGTTCTTC. The receptor chain draws on TRBV6-8 and TRBJ2-1; too little of a D gene remains to name it. Reading from cysteine to phenylalanine, the CDR3 counts 13 amino acids. The DNA shown is the 39-base CDR3, in frame from base 1. V is pared back by 6 bases and J by 3 bases, with 9 bases lying between the germline termini. The germline V gene supplies CDR1 MNHGY and CDR2 SAAAGT.